The next 3 T cell receptor beta chains were all read from a single sample in a study of shared clonotypes between healthy human individuals. Profiling relied on immunoSEQ multiplex PCR, and the TCRdb table lists in-frame clones only, not all of them. The sample includes some 2,000,000 clones, 90% to 95% of them seen just once. Material for sequencing was naive CD4+ T cells sorted from blood. Regarding subset: CD45RA+ positively selected. Source of these receptors: a young man in good health.

J is TRBJ1-2 and V is TRBV5-1; possibly TRBD1 for D (5 bases). CDR1 and CDR2 (germline): SGHRS, YFSETQ. Trimming took 1 base from V and 5 from J, leaving 12 bases between them. CDR3 length: 14 residues. CDR3 DNA: TGCGCCAGCAGCTTGACAGGTCTCCCGTATGGCTACACCTTC. Encoded protein: CASSLTGLPYGYTF.

The V gene is TRBV2, the J gene TRBJ2-2, with TRBD2 matching over 9 bases. Germline V gene data show CDR1 as SNHLY and CDR2 as FYNNEI. The J segment lost 4 bases and the V segment lost 0 bases, leaving 3 bases of the junction unmatched. The CDR3 length is 16 residues. Written as DNA, the CDR3 is TGTGCCAGCAGTGAAGCGGAGCGGGGGGTCACCGGGGAGCTGTTTTTT. It codes for CASSEAERGVTGELFF.

Notes on this clone: Other DNA sequences in this specimen translate into the identical CDR3. This sequence joins TRBV30 and TRBJ1-1; D is undetermined. With 1 base removed from V and 1 base from J, the gap between germline ends came to 10 bases. The CDR3 covers 14 residues. Germline V gives CDR1 GTSNPN, CDR2 SVGIG (reference sequence). The CDR3 reads CAWSAVGPNTEAFF. The CDR3 DNA follows: TGTGCCTGGAGTGCGGTGGGTCCGAACACTGAAGCTTTCTTT.